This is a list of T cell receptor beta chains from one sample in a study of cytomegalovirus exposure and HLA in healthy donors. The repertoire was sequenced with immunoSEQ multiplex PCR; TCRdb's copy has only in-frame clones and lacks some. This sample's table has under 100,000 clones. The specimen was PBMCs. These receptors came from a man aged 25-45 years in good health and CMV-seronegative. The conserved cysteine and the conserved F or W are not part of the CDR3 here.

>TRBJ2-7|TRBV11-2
ASSSLTGPFREQY
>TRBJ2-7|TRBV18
ASSDTGLTYEQY
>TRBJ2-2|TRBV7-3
ASSPGRTPTGELF
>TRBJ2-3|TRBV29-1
SVEDRDRGGGDTQY
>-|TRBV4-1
ASSPSTSGLSYEQY
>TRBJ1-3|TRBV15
ATSRNDRDGNTIY
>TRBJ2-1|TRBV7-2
ASSLRHLSSYNEQF
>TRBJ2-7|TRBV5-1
ASSLAASRAGEQY
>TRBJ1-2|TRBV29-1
SPSTVYYGYT
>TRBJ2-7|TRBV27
ASSLDRGDYEQY
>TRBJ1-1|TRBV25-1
ASSEYGGITLNTEAF
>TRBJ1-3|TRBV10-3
AIEVRNTIY
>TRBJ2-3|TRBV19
ASNPSVLTDTQY
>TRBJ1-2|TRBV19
ASSINRASYGYT
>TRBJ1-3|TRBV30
AWRRGSGNTIY
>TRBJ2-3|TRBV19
ASSIMGLAASVADTQY
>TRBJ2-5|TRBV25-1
ASSEPRETQY
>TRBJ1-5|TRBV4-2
ASSQDVTGNSNQPQH
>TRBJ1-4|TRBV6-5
ASSRDTATNEKLF
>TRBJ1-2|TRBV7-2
ASSPRGSGARNYGYT
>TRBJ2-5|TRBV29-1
SVELLAGGLETQY
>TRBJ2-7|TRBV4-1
ASSLSRLFSYEQY
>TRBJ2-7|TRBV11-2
ASERAYEQY
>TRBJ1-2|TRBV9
ASSVSPRVYGYT
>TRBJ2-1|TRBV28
ASSPSGTEYYNEQF
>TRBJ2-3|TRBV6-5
ASSYFGEGETDTQY
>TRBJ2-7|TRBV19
ASSMGLAGAYEQY
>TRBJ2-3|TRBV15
ATSREGADTQY
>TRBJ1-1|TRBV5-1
ASSPRDRDLFEAF
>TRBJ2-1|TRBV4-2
ASSPRETGVNEQF
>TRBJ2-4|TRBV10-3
AISESIVQY
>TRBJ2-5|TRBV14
ASSHLRDTQETQY
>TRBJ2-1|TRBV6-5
ASSSGGAYNEQF
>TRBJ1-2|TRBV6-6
ASSYSPGVDYGYT
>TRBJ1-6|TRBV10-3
AIGRSGQGNSPLH
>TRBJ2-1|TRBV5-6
ASSLALAGAYNEQF
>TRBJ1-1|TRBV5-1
ASSPSGKFMNTEAF
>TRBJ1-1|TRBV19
ASSIGQGHRDTEAF
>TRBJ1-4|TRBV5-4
ASRAGGTGEKLF
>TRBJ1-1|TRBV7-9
ASSARTGLKNTEAF
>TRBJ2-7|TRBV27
ARSLPRAGSGSSYEQY
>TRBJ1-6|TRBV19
ASSIFEQRGRGSPLH
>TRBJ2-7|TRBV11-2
ASSLEPGLSEQY
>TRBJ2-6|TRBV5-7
ASSLHTWTGISGANVLT
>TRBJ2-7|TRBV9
ASSDESSYEQY